In its sample, the clone carrying this T cell receptor beta chain was seen many times. The target antigen is unknown. The entry originates in a study of T cell repertoires in cytomegalovirus infection. Overall study context: Well-studied HLA-B-restricted epitopes and recently identified HLA-C-restricted epitopes of CMV were both used in the study.

Findings and limits, study-wide: Frequencies of public TCR beta families were cumulated, and this identified carriers of CMV plus the relevant HLA.

TCRdb re-derived calls from the reads in MiXCR, one entry per CDR3 protein. This sample has about 900,000 distinct CDR3 sequences, with roughly 30% found just once. Sequenced material: cultured CD8+ T cells from PBMCs, taken from culture after CMV antigen stimulation. This clonotype was sampled from a human donor in good health (CMV status not recorded). Some clones in this sample may be carry-over from other donors' samples.

CDR3 in amino acids: CACNKERGTDTQYF. Written as DNA, the CDR3 is TGTGCCTGCAATAAGGAGCGGGGCACAGATACGCAGTATTTT. This chain links TRBV7-9 with TRBJ2-3; tentative D call: TRBD2 (6 bases). The germline V gene has CDR1 SEHNR and CDR2 FQNEAQ (reference sequence). This CDR3 comprises 14 residues. The V end lost 11 bases, the J end lost 1 base, and 16 bases lay between the germline ends.